Following are 11 T cell receptor beta chains from one sample sequenced in a study of T cells expressing NK-cell markers. TCRdb reworked the 5' RACE reads into one entry per CDR3 protein, no DNA. The sample table sets out about 550,000 distinct CDR3 sequences. The sequenced sample consisted of blood T cells: a sorted CD56 or NKG2C T cell subset, CD4+ or CD8+ T cells, or bulk PBMC T cells (not recorded which). The receptors stem from a young man in good health.

The V gene is TRBV28, the J gene TRBJ1-2; checking the TCRdb D call of TRBD1 is not possible without DNA. The germline CDR1 and CDR2 sequences are MDHEN and SYDVKM. The CDR3 loop spans 14 amino acids. CDR3 sequence: CASSSTGAGYGYTF.

The V call is TRBV5-1, the J call TRBJ1-1; TCRdb selects TRBD1, and the lack of DNA leaves this call unchecked. Germline CDR1 is SGHRS and CDR2 is YFSETQ. The CDR3 totals 18 residues. Here the CDR3 reads CASSLEWDRESGSTEAFF.

The chain employs TRBV5-5 and TRBJ1-1; TCRdb calls TRBD1, which cannot be checked without DNA. Germline loops: CDR1 SGHKS, CDR2 YYEKEE (reference sequence). This CDR3 is 15 amino acids long. The CDR3 is CASSLASGSGAEAFF. Full variable domain (outside the CDR3, taken from reference TRBV5-5 and TRBJ1-1): DAGVTQSPTHLIKTRGQQVTLRCSPISGHKSVSWYQQVLGQGPQFIFQYYEKEERGRGNFPDRFSARQFPNYSSELNVNALLLGDSALYLCASSLASGSGAEAFFGQGTRLTVV.

This chain uses TRBV4-2 with TRBJ2-3; TCRdb indicates TRBD2, and absent DNA this call remains unverified. This CDR3 spans 14 amino acids. Looked up from germline, CDR1 is LGHNA and CDR2 is YNFKEQ. The CDR3 reads CASREGPSTDTQYF.

The chain's CDR3 is CASSQSAGADTQYF. The rearrangement joins TRBV16 to TRBJ2-3; without DNA, the TCRdb call of TRBD1 cannot be checked. Germline CDR1 reads KGHSY; CDR2 reads FQNENV. The CDR3 length is 14 residues.

The chain uses TRBV12-3 or TRBV12-4 and TRBJ2-2. This CDR3 is 13 amino acids long. This CDR3 is CASSATNTGELFF.

The V and J genes are TRBV10-1 and TRBJ2-2. The CDR3 loop spans 12 amino acids. From germline, CDR1 is WNHNN and CDR2 SYGVQD (reference sequence). CDR3: CASSESGGELFF.

The V gene is TRBV4-1, the J gene TRBJ2-5. CDR1 and CDR2 from the germline V gene are MGHRA and YSYEKL. The CDR3 totals 14 residues. This CDR3 reads CASSQGQGIETQYF.

This chain joins TRBV7-8 and TRBJ1-2; TCRdb picks TRBD1, but there is no DNA to check that call. Per germline, CDR1 SGHVS and CDR2 FQNEAQ. The CDR3 totals 12 residues. The CDR3: CANPTGRDGYTF.

CDR3 amino acids: CASSVESSGRQRFF. V and J are TRBV9 and TRBJ2-1; TCRdb proposes TRBD2, but this gene call is untestable without DNA. CDR1 and CDR2 from the germline V gene are SGDLS and YYNGEE. There are 14 residues in the CDR3. Together with reference TRBV9 and TRBJ2-1, the CDR3 gives the full variable domain: DSGVTQTPKHLITATGQRVTLRCSPRSGDLSVYWYQQSLDQGLQFLIQYYNGEERAKGNILERFSAQQFPDLHSELNLSSLELGDSALYFCASSVESSGRQRFFGPGTRLTVL.

The chain has TRBV2 and TRBJ2-3; with no DNA, the TCRdb D assignment of TRBD1 cannot be verified. Germline CDR1 reads SNHLY; CDR2 reads FYNNEI. The CDR3 extends over 15 amino acids. The CDR3 spells CASSVGQGFLDTQYF. Variable domain in full (rest from reference TRBV2 and TRBJ2-3): EPEVTQTPSHQVTQMGQEVILRCVPISNHLYFYWYRQILGQKVEFLVSFYNNEISEKSEIFDDQFSVERPDGSNFTLKIRSTKLEDSAMYFCASSVGQGFLDTQYFGPGTRLTVL.